These 31 T cell receptor beta chains share one sample of origin, sequenced in a study of blood T cell repertoires in COVID-19. Profiled with immunoSEQ multiplex PCR; TCRdb holds only in-frame clones, not every one. The sample holds about 200,000 clones, around 87% seen once. Input material: PBMCs or T cells enriched from blood (not recorded which). The source of these receptors is a young woman who had recovered from COVID-19.

The chain links TRBV7-2 to TRBJ2-1; D may be TRBD1 (6 bases). CDR1 SGHTA and CDR2 FQGNSA come from the germline V gene. V gave up 5 bases and J gave up 10 bases, with 15 bases separating them. This CDR3 has 13 residues. As DNA, the CDR3 is TGTGCCAGCAGCACAGGGCGAGCCCAGGAGCAGTTCTTC. It specifies CASSTGRAQEQFF. Combining the CDR3 with reference TRBV7-2 and TRBJ2-1 gives the whole variable domain GAGVSQSPSNKVTEKGKDVELRCDPISGHTALYWYRQSLGQGLEFLIYFQGNSAPDKSGLPSDRFSAERTGGSVSTLTIQRTQQEDSAVYLCASSTGRAQEQFFGPGTRLTVL.

The chain uses TRBV7-2 and TRBJ2-5; 7 bases line up with TRBD2. Trimming at V came to 2 bases and at J to 5 bases, leaving 8 bases not matched to a gene. There are 15 residues in the CDR3. CDR1 is SGHTA, CDR2 FQGNSA, per germline. The CDR3 region has the DNA TGTGCCAGCAGCTTACTTGGCGGGGAGGGGGAGACCCAGTACTTC. It yields the protein CASSLLGGEGETQYF.

The chain carries TRBV30 and TRBJ1-4, with D perhaps TRBD1 (6 bases). V was clipped by 2 bases and J by 10 bases, with 14 bases between them. The CDR3 sequence is 13 residues long. Germline V CDR1 and CDR2: GTSNPN, SVGIG (reference sequence). The CDR3 DNA reads TGTGCCTGGAGTTCCAGGGGATACGGAAAACTGTTTTTT. Amino acids: CAWSSRGYGKLFF.

The chain is built from TRBV4-1 and TRBJ2-5; TRBD1 is a possible D gene (5 bases). In germline, CDR1 is MGHRA, CDR2 YSYEKL. The CDR3 is 15 amino acids. Trimming took off 0 bases at V and 3 bases at J, with 11 bases between the two ends. The CDR3 loop is CASSQDQGSKETQYF. As DNA, the CDR3 is TGCGCCAGCAGCCAAGATCAGGGAAGCAAAGAGACCCAGTACTTC.

As concerns this clone: An end of the junction differs from the germline gene, which may be a read error. The CDR3 region is CASSRGGSDNEQFF. CDR3 in DNA: TGTGCCAGCTCAAGGGGGGGCTCCGACAATGAGCAGTTCTTC. J is TRBJ2-1 and V is TRBV18; the D gene is possibly TRBD2 (7 bases). Germline V gene sequence: CDR1 KGHSH, CDR2 LQKENI. The CDR3 contains 14 residues.

The V gene is TRBV12-5, the J gene TRBJ2-1; TRBD2 agrees at 12 bases. J was trimmed by 9 bases and V by 3 bases; bases with no gene match: 9. Germline values: CDR1 LGHNT, CDR2 FRNRAP. There are 16 residues in the CDR3. CDR3 region: CASGFISSGRDSEQFF. CDR3 sequence (DNA): TGTGCTAGTGGTTTCATATCTAGCGGGAGGGATAGTGAGCAGTTCTTC. The entire variable domain, with the rest obtained from reference TRBV12-5 and TRBJ2-1, is as follows: DARVTQTPRHKVTEMGQEVTMRCQPILGHNTVFWYRQTMMQGLELLAYFRNRAPLDDSGMPKDRFSAEMPDATLATLKIQPSEPRDSAVYFCASGFISSGRDSEQFFGPGTRLTVL.

This chain links TRBV28 with TRBJ2-7; 9 bases line up with TRBD1. This CDR3 spans 15 amino acids. Losses at the gene ends were 5 bases for V and 3 bases for J; bases not matched to a gene: 8. CDR1 is MDHEN and CDR2 is SYDVKM in the germline V gene. CDR3 amino acids: CASSSRTGAIYEQYF. In DNA form, the CDR3 reads TGTGCCAGCAGTAGCCGGACAGGGGCCATCTACGAGCAGTACTTC.

V is TRBV5-4 and J is TRBJ2-3; D is perhaps TRBD2 (5 bases). Trimming cost V 0 bases and J 3 bases, with 11 bases left between them. CDR3 size: 15 residues. The germline gives CDR1 SGHNT, CDR2 YYREEE (reference sequence). This CDR3 reads CASSLGEIITDTQYF. The CDR3 DNA is TGTGCCAGCAGCTTGGGGGAGATTATTACAGATACGCAGTATTTT.

V and J are TRBV11-3 and TRBJ1-4; unclear D gene. CDR1 and CDR2 from the germline V gene are SGHNT and YENEEA. The length of the CDR3 is 14 residues. V lost 0 bases to trimming and J lost 3 bases, with 5 bases between them. CDR3 sequence reads: CASSLEGANEKLFF. The CDR3 DNA reads TGTGCCAGCAGCTTAGAGGGAGCTAATGAAAAACTGTTTTTT.

J is TRBJ1-1 and V is TRBV13; D might be TRBD1 (5 bases). Germline V gene sequence: CDR1 PRHDT, CDR2 FYEKMQ (reference sequence). CDR3 length: 14 residues. Trimming cost V 4 bases and J 0 bases, with 9 bases left between them. Here the CDR3 reads CASSSWGMNTEAFF. CDR3 DNA: TGTGCCAGCAGCTCGTGGGGCATGAACACTGAAGCTTTCTTT.

The CDR3 nucleotides read TGTGCCAGCAGTAAGGAGGGGGCTGGTAGTGAAAAACTGTTTTTT. Translating it yields CASSKEGAGSEKLFF. V gene TRBV9 combines with J gene TRBJ1-4, with 7 bases lining up with TRBD1. The CDR3 loop spans 15 amino acids. V was clipped by 5 bases and J by 7 bases; unmatched bases: 11. Per germline, CDR1 SGDLS and CDR2 YYNGEE.

The V gene is TRBV18, the J gene TRBJ1-1; weak D call: TRBD1 (5 bases). Germline V gene data show CDR1 as KGHSH and CDR2 as LQKENI. Trimming shortened V by 7 bases and J by 1 base, and 10 bases separated the two germline ends. CDR3 length: 13 residues. The CDR3: CASFRTWNTEAFF. The CDR3 DNA reads as TGTGCCAGCTTCAGGACATGGAACACTGAAGCTTTCTTT.

The V and J genes are TRBV4-1 and TRBJ2-7, with no clear D. CDR3 length: 15 residues. The germline V gene has CDR1 MGHRA and CDR2 YSYEKL. V dropped 0 bases and J dropped 2 bases, with 11 bases sitting between them. For the CDR3, the DNA is TGCGCCAGCAGCCAAGAGGGCAGTGCACCCTACGAGCAGTACTTC. Translating it yields CASSQEGSAPYEQYF.

The V and J genes are TRBV6-2 or TRBV6-3 and TRBJ2-1; 14 positions match TRBD2. The germline gives CDR1 MNHEY, CDR2 SVGEGT. The CDR3 sequence is 17 residues long. V shed 4 bases, J shed 5 bases, and the junction held 7 bases outside the gene matches. CDR3 sequence: CASSFGLAGGSHNEQFF. For the CDR3, the DNA is TGTGCCAGCAGTTTTGGACTAGCGGGAGGATCCCACAATGAGCAGTTCTTC.

The rearrangement joins TRBV18 to TRBJ1-4; D is possibly TRBD1 (5 bases). This CDR3 contains 16 residues. The V end was cut by 2 bases, the J end by 0 bases, with 10 bases between. Germline CDR1 is KGHSH and CDR2 is LQKENI. CDR3 amino acids: CASSPEGLTTNEKLFF. DNA of the CDR3: TGTGCCAGCTCACCAGAGGGACTTACAACTAATGAAAAACTGTTTTTT.

This chain connects TRBV7-6 to TRBJ2-1; 7 bases line up with TRBD2. The V gene's germline CDR1 is SGHVS and CDR2 FNYEAQ. The CDR3 has 15 residues. The ends lost 5 bases at V and 4 bases at J; junction bases unmatched: 8. CDR3 nucleotide sequence: TGTGCCAGCAGCGTTGGGGCTAGCGGTTACAATGAGCAGTTCTTC. This translates into CASSVGASGYNEQFF.

This clone was seen just once. The rearrangement joins TRBV5-4 to TRBJ2-7, with 7 bases aligning to TRBD1. This CDR3 region has 14 residues. From germline, CDR1 is SGHNT and CDR2 YYREEE (reference sequence). Trimming at V came to 4 bases and at J to 0 bases, leaving 4 bases not matched to a gene. The CDR3 DNA follows: TGTGCCAGCAGCACAAGGACAGGCTCCTACGAGCAGTACTTC. Translated: CASSTRTGSYEQYF.

This rearrangement joins TRBV19 to TRBJ1-1; D ambiguous. This CDR3 spans 17 amino acids. Germline CDR1 reads LNHDA; CDR2 reads SQIVND (reference sequence). The germline V and J ends were trimmed by 4 bases and 1 base, with 19 bases remaining between them. In DNA, the CDR3 is TGTGCCAGTAGTACCCCCCCGAGGCGGCAGCGGAACACTGAAGCTTTCTTT. It translates to CASSTPPRRQRNTEAFF.

This clone was observed a single time. Within the sample, other DNA sequences also encode this same CDR3. J is TRBJ2-5 and V is TRBV30; 14 nucleotides agree with TRBD2. This CDR3 has 16 residues. In germline, CDR1 is GTSNPN, CDR2 SVGIG (reference sequence). V shed 2 bases and J 5 bases; nucleotides not matched to a gene: 7. This CDR3 reads CAWSPGTSGRGETQYF. The CDR3 DNA sequence: TGTGCCTGGAGTCCCGGGACTAGCGGGAGAGGTGAGACCCAGTACTTC.

In its sample, this clone was seen a few times. The V call is TRBV5-1, the J call TRBJ2-7; tentatively, D is TRBD2 (6 bases). Deletions cut 0 bases from V and 6 bases from J, with 16 bases between. The V gene's germline CDR1 is SGHRS and CDR2 YFSETQ. CDR3 length: 15 amino acids. The CDR3 sequence is CASSLVSGDRSEQYF. The CDR3 nucleotides are TGCGCCAGCAGCTTGGTCTCGGGGGACCGGAGCGAGCAGTACTTC. The full variable domain, its missing parts supplied by reference TRBV5-1 and TRBJ2-7, is KAGVTQTPRYLIKTRGQQVTLSCSPISGHRSVSWYQQTPGQGLQFLFEYFSETQRNKGNFPGRFSGRQFSNSRSEMNVSTLELGDSALYLCASSLVSGDRSEQYFGPGTRLTVT.

This clone was seen more than once but under ten times. The chain employs TRBV18 and TRBJ2-3; possibly TRBD2 for D (5 bases). Per germline, CDR1 KGHSH and CDR2 LQKENI. V was cut by 0 bases and J by 1 base, with 14 bases left in between. This CDR3 spans 17 amino acids. For the CDR3, the DNA is TGTGCCAGCTCACCACCGACAAAGCGGTATGGCACAGATACGCAGTATTTT. As protein: CASSPPTKRYGTDTQYF.

CDR3 region: CASRLLTSRNEQFF. CDR3 in DNA: TGTGCCAGTAGGTTGTTAACTAGCCGCAATGAGCAGTTCTTC. This chain links TRBV19 with TRBJ2-1, with a tentative D call TRBD2 (6 bases). V lost 6 bases and J lost 6, with 15 bases in between. This CDR3 has 14 amino acids. Germline V gene lookup returns CDR1 LNHDA and CDR2 SQIVND (reference sequence).

This clone appeared a few times. The chain is built from TRBV18 and TRBJ2-7; 9 nucleotides align to TRBD2. The V and J ends lost 6 bases and 6 bases, in that order; junction bases with no gene match: 12. Germline V CDR1 and CDR2: KGHSH, LQKENI. The CDR3 has 15 amino acids. The CDR3 bases are TGTGCCAGCTCGAAATTACAGCGGGAGGCTAGCGAGCAGTACTTC. Its translation is CASSKLQREASEQYF.

This rearrangement joins TRBV27 to TRBJ1-1, with 7 bases aligning to TRBD1. Germline V gene data show CDR1 as MNHEY and CDR2 as SMNVEV (reference sequence). The CDR3 is 14 residues long. V dropped 7 bases and J dropped 0; count of bases not matched to a gene: 5. The CDR3 DNA reads as TGTGCCAGCATCCGCAGGGGGTTGAACACTGAAGCTTTCTTT. Encoded protein: CASIRRGLNTEAFF.

This chain connects TRBV5-5 to TRBJ1-4; D gene ambiguous. Germline CDR1 reads SGHKS; CDR2 reads YYEKEE (reference sequence). Trimming cost V 2 bases and J 2 bases, with 7 bases left between them. The CDR3 runs 14 residues. This CDR3 is CASSFSGTNEKLFF. Here the CDR3 DNA reads TGTGCCAGCAGCTTCTCCGGGACTAATGAAAAACTGTTTTTT. The whole variable domain, filled in from reference TRBV5-5 and TRBJ1-4, reads DAGVTQSPTHLIKTRGQQVTLRCSPISGHKSVSWYQQVLGQGPQFIFQYYEKEERGRGNFPDRFSARQFPNYSSELNVNALLLGDSALYLCASSFSGTNEKLFFGSGTQLSVL.

V usage is TRBV7-2 and J usage is TRBJ2-5; the D gene is possibly TRBD1 (8 bases). Germline V lookup: CDR1 SGHTA, CDR2 FQGNSA. The V gene lost 5 bases and the J gene lost 5 bases, with 12 bases spanning the gap. This CDR3 is 13 amino acids long. Here the CDR3 reads CASSTGGGETQYF. In DNA, the CDR3 is TGTGCCAGCAGCACAGGGGGGGGCGAGACCCAGTACTTC. The full variable domain, its missing parts supplied by reference TRBV7-2 and TRBJ2-5, is GAGVSQSPSNKVTEKGKDVELRCDPISGHTALYWYRQSLGQGLEFLIYFQGNSAPDKSGLPSDRFSAERTGGSVSTLTIQRTQQEDSAVYLCASSTGGGETQYFGPGTRLLVL.

CDR3 nucleotides: TGTGCCAGCAGCCCCGGGACACTTCCCTTCTACGAGCAGTACTTC. Its protein is CASSPGTLPFYEQYF. The genes are TRBV5-6 and TRBJ2-7; a weak D match, TRBD1 (6 bases). V lost 4 bases and J 3 bases, leaving 17 bases between the germline ends. The CDR3 has 15 amino acids. Germline values: CDR1 SGHDT, CDR2 YYEEEE. Complete variable domain (other parts from reference TRBV5-6 and TRBJ2-7): DAGVTQSPTHLIKTRGQQVTLRCSPKSGHDTVSWYQQALGQGPQFIFQYYEEEERQRGNFPDRFSGHQFPNYSSELNVNALLLGDSALYLCASSPGTLPFYEQYFGPGTRLTVT.

The J gene is TRBJ2-3, the V gene TRBV6-5; D is ambiguous. This CDR3 contains 14 residues. Germline V lookup: CDR1 MNHEY, CDR2 SVGAGI. V was clipped by 2 bases and J by 2 bases, with 8 bases between them. The CDR3 reads CASSYQQNTDTQYF. The CDR3 bases are TGTGCCAGCAGTTACCAACAGAACACAGATACGCAGTATTTT.

The chain uses TRBV3-1 (or the pseudogene TRBV3-2) and TRBJ1-4, with D possibly being TRBD1 (5 bases). Between the trimmed V and J ends, which lost 1 base and 8 bases, there was a span of 17 bases. CDR1 LGHDT and CDR2 YNNKEL come from the germline V gene (reference sequence). The CDR3 is made up of 16 amino acids. The CDR3 region is CASSQVPGRGDEKLFF. CDR3 coding DNA: TGTGCCAGCAGCCAAGTACCGGGGAGGGGTGACGAAAAACTGTTTTTT.

In this sample, this clone turned up a few times. The rearrangement joins TRBV11-3 to TRBJ2-3; TRBD2 matches at 15 bases. Trimming cost V 5 bases and J 3 bases; bases outside gene matches: 3. Germline lookup yields CDR1 SGHNT and CDR2 YENEEA. The CDR3 loop spans 16 amino acids. The CDR3 region is CASSHGTSGRTDTQYF. The CDR3 DNA reads TGTGCCAGCAGCCACGGGACTAGCGGGAGGACAGATACGCAGTATTTT.

The table lists this clone with many counts. The rearrangement uses TRBV11-1 and TRBJ2-3; 7 nucleotides align to TRBD1. Germline V lookup: CDR1 SGHAT, CDR2 FQDESV (reference sequence). Losses at the gene ends were 5 bases for V and 3 bases for J; bases not matched to a gene: 5. The CDR3 length is 14 residues. Here the CDR3 DNA reads TGTGCCAGCAGCAGGGGGCATGGTACAGATACGCAGTATTTT. It is translated as CASSRGHGTDTQYF.